One sample yielded the 8 T cell receptor beta chains listed below, sequenced in a study of CD8 T cells in Susac syndrome (dated by TCRdb to about 2019). The library was made by the immunoSEQ multiplex PCR assay. RNA was extracted using the RNeasy kit, and roughly 0.45 to 1 microgram was reverse transcribed with random hexamers. The public reads were reprocessed in TCRdb via fastp at Q25 and MiXCR, keeping in-frame beta chains. CDR3 protein sequences are deduplicated, and each keeps its most common genes and DNA. The sample contains 150,000 to 200,000 distinct CDR3 sequences, around 90% of them found a single time. The ten largest clones take up 0.087% of the sample. Sequencing input: CD4+ T cells from PBMCs. The receptors were gathered from a human donor with Susac syndrome.

The rearrangement joins TRBV5-1 to TRBJ1-1, with 7 bases fitting TRBD1. Germline loops: CDR1 SGHRS, CDR2 YFSETQ. This CDR3 contains 16 residues. V dropped 4 bases and J dropped 1; count of bases not matched to a gene: 10. In DNA form, the CDR3 reads TGCGCCAGCAGCCCGGGGACAGTAGGAGGGAACACTGAAGCTTTCTTT. It specifies CASSPGTVGGNTEAFF.

This chain joins TRBV6-5 and TRBJ1-6; 7 nucleotides match TRBD1. Germline lookup yields CDR1 MNHEY and CDR2 SVGAGI. CDR3 length equals 15 residues. The J segment lost 5 bases and the V segment lost 3 bases, leaving 4 bases of the junction unmatched. CDR3 amino acids: CASSYSGTDNSPLHF. CDR3 DNA: TGTGCCAGCAGTTATTCAGGGACAGATAATTCACCCCTCCACTTT.

This CDR3 is CASSVEMNTEAFF. The DNA for the CDR3 is TGTGCCAGCAGCGTAGAGATGAACACTGAAGCTTTCTTT. This chain uses TRBV9 with TRBJ1-1; D is ambiguous. This CDR3 contains 13 residues. Germline V gene data show CDR1 as SGDLS and CDR2 as YYNGEE. Trimming removed 0 bases from V and 0 bases from J, with 3 bases in between.

Comment on this clonotype: The junction does not match germline at one end; this may be a read error. The V and J genes are TRBV5-1 and TRBJ2-5; D remains unclear. The CDR3 consists of 13 residues. CDR1 and CDR2 (germline): SGHRS, YFSETQ. This CDR3 reads CATSLGTGETQYF. The CDR3 nucleotides read TGCGCCACCAGCCTCGGAACGGGAGAGACCCAGTACTTC.

This clonotype is a singleton in its sample. The chain uses TRBV15 and TRBJ1-1, with D tentatively TRBD1 (6 bases). V lost 2 bases and J lost 6, with 16 bases in between. The CDR3 runs 15 residues. Germline assignment: CDR1 LNHNV and CDR2 YYDKDF (reference sequence). The CDR3 here is CATSRLDRDRSEAFF. In nucleotides, the CDR3 is TGTGCCACCAGCAGATTGGACAGAGATCGTTCTGAAGCTTTCTTT.

The chain couples TRBV5-1 to TRBJ2-7; D remains unclear. The V gene's germline CDR1 is SGHRS and CDR2 YFSETQ. Trimming left V 4 bases short and J 3 bases short, with 14 bases between. This CDR3 spans 14 amino acids. CDR3 DNA sequence: TGCGCCAGCAGCGGTGGAAATAGATACTACGAGCAGTACTTC. Translating gives CASSGGNRYYEQYF.

V and J are TRBV25-1 and TRBJ2-2; D remains unclear. This CDR3 has 16 residues. Germline CDR1 is MGHDK and CDR2 is SYGVNS. Trimming removed 1 base at V and 4 bases at J, with 13 bases between. CDR3 in amino acids: CASSESSLVATGELFF. The CDR3, as DNA: TGTGCCAGCAGTGAATCCTCCTTAGTGGCCACCGGGGAGCTGTTTTTT.

The rearrangement uses TRBV20-1 and TRBJ2-1; 10 bases fit TRBD2. V lost 6 bases to trimming and J lost 5 bases; unmatched junction nucleotides: 7. The CDR3 is 14 amino acids. CDR1 is DFQATT and CDR2 is SNEGSKA in the germline V gene (reference sequence). The CDR3 DNA is TGCAGTGCCCCAGTAGCGGGAGGCGACAATGAGCAGTTCTTC. The encoded protein is CSAPVAGGDNEQFF.